One sample yielded the 28 T cell receptor beta chains listed below, sequenced in a study of T cell responses to AZD1222 COVID-19 vaccine. The data were produced by immunoSEQ multiplex PCR, yet TCRdb's version contains in-frame clones alone and is incomplete. The data show 150,000 to 200,000 clones, 85% to 95% seen once. Material: peripheral blood, obtained on day 0 of AZD1222 vaccination. The receptors shown here come from an adult in good health.

This clone was recorded only once. The chain joins TRBV5-8 to TRBJ1-3, with no clear D. This CDR3 region has 14 residues. Trimming stripped 2 bases from V and 11 bases from J, with 17 bases between. CDR1 is SGHTS, CDR2 YDEGEE, per germline. CDR3: CASSFWTDQQPIYF. The CDR3 DNA sequence: TGTGCCAGCAGCTTTTGGACCGACCAGCAACCCATATATTTT.

The V and J genes are TRBV11-2 and TRBJ2-1; D not resolved. CDR3 length: 14 amino acids. The germline V gene encodes CDR1 SGHAT and CDR2 FQNNGV. V was cut by 1 base and J by 5 bases, with 9 bases left in between. The CDR3 loop reads CASSLGNGNNEQFF. In nucleotides, the CDR3 is TGTGCCAGCAGCTTAGGAAACGGAAACAATGAGCAGTTCTTC.

The V gene is TRBV19, the J gene TRBJ2-6, with a weak D call TRBD2 (6 bases). Germline values: CDR1 LNHDA, CDR2 SQIVND (reference sequence). V lost 9 bases and J lost 0, with 12 bases in between. The CDR3 runs to 15 residues. The CDR3 loop reads CASIGGSSGANVLTF. CDR3 in DNA: TGTGCCAGCATTGGGGGGTCCTCTGGGGCCAACGTCCTGACTTTC.

The chain uses TRBV29-1 and TRBJ1-2; D unclear. The CDR3 length is 11 residues. CDR1 and CDR2 (germline): SQVTM, ANQGSEA. Trimming shortened V by 0 bases and J by 6 bases, and 5 bases separated the two germline ends. The CDR3 region has the DNA TGCAGCGTTGAAGAACACAATGGCTACACCTTC. This translates into CSVEEHNGYTF.

This clone was observed a single time. The genes are TRBV5-1 and TRBJ1-4; 9 bases are shared with TRBD1. The J segment lost 2 bases and the V segment lost 4 bases, leaving 9 bases of the junction unmatched. Looked up from germline, CDR1 is SGHRS and CDR2 is YFSETQ. The CDR3 contains 17 residues. Here the CDR3 reads CASSPMWTGDTNEKLFF. In DNA, the CDR3 is TGCGCCAGCAGCCCGATGTGGACAGGGGACACTAATGAAAAACTGTTTTTT.

The V gene is TRBV18, the J gene TRBJ1-3; D perhaps matches TRBD1 (6 bases). Germline V gene data show CDR1 as KGHSH and CDR2 as LQKENI. The CDR3 has 17 residues. Trimming removed 3 bases from V and 7 bases from J, with 22 bases in between. The CDR3 DNA reads as TGTGCCAGCTCACCTACTCCCCTTTTACAGGGCCGGAACACCATATATTTT. Its translation: CASSPTPLLQGRNTIYF.

This chain joins TRBV9 and TRBJ2-7, with D perhaps assigned TRBD1 or TRBD2 (7 bases each). The CDR3 is 16 residues long. The germline V gene encodes CDR1 SGDLS and CDR2 YYNGEE. Trimming removed 2 bases at V and 6 bases at J, with 21 bases between. The DNA for the CDR3 is TGTGCCAGCAGCGTGAGGGGGGGGACAGCTCCAGGCGAGCAGTACTTC. Protein product: CASSVRGGTAPGEQYF.

This chain joins TRBV5-1 and TRBJ1-2; D may be TRBD1 (6 bases). Per the germline V gene, CDR1 is SGHRS and CDR2 is YFSETQ. The CDR3 has 15 residues. Trimming pared 5 bases from V and 0 bases from J, leaving 14 bases between. CDR3 protein: CASSPTGSTNYGYTF. The CDR3 region has the DNA TGCGCCAGCAGTCCCACAGGGTCGACTAACTATGGCTACACCTTC.

This chain links TRBV5-5 with TRBJ1-2; D ambiguous. Germline values: CDR1 SGHKS, CDR2 YYEKEE (reference sequence). The CDR3 has 15 residues. The V gene lost 4 bases and the J gene lost 0 bases, with 13 bases spanning the gap. For the CDR3, the DNA is TGTGCCAGCAGCCCCCTCGGGAGCGCTAACTATGGCTACACCTTC. Its translation is CASSPLGSANYGYTF. Combining the CDR3 with reference TRBV5-5 and TRBJ1-2 gives the whole variable domain DAGVTQSPTHLIKTRGQQVTLRCSPISGHKSVSWYQQVLGQGPQFIFQYYEKEERGRGNFPDRFSARQFPNYSSELNVNALLLGDSALYLCASSPLGSANYGYTFGSGTRLTVV.

The genes are TRBV5-1 and TRBJ2-2; D possibly corresponds to TRBD1 (6 bases). The CDR3 has 13 amino acids. Trimming cost V 4 bases and J 5 bases, with 9 bases left between them. Looked up from germline, CDR1 is SGHRS and CDR2 is YFSETQ. The CDR3 sequence is CASSPTGTGELFF. As DNA, the CDR3 is TGCGCCAGCAGCCCAACAGGGACCGGGGAGCTGTTTTTT. Full variable domain (rest looked up from reference TRBV5-1 and TRBJ2-2): KAGVTQTPRYLIKTRGQQVTLSCSPISGHRSVSWYQQTPGQGLQFLFEYFSETQRNKGNFPGRFSGRQFSNSRSEMNVSTLELGDSALYLCASSPTGTGELFFGEGSRLTVL.

The V call is TRBV6-5, the J call TRBJ2-3; D may be TRBD1 (5 bases). The CDR3 extends over 15 amino acids. Germline assignment: CDR1 MNHEY and CDR2 SVGAGI. Deletions cut 3 bases from V and 2 bases from J, with 12 bases between. CDR3 bases: TGTGCCAGCAGTTATTCAGTAGGACACACAGATACGCAGTATTTT. Its protein product is CASSYSVGHTDTQYF.

The chain employs TRBV28 and TRBJ1-5, with D maybe TRBD1 (5 bases). This CDR3 contains 16 residues. V shed 6 bases and J shed 5 bases, with 20 bases lying between them. Looked up from germline, CDR1 is MDHEN and CDR2 is SYDVKM. The CDR3 region has the DNA TGTGCCAGCAGAAGTGGAGACAGCTTCAGGGATCAGCCCCAGCATTTT. Its protein product is CASRSGDSFRDQPQHF.

The chain is built from TRBV5-5 and TRBJ2-3; perhaps TRBD2 as D (6 bases). CDR1 is SGHKS and CDR2 is YYEKEE in the germline V gene (reference sequence). V lost 5 bases, J lost 3 bases, and 10 bases lay in between. The CDR3 covers 13 residues. The CDR3 is CASSSGGTDTQYF. CDR3 nucleotides: TGTGCCAGCAGTTCCGGAGGGACAGATACGCAGTATTTT.

CDR3 loop: CASSMGAGGEKLFF. The CDR3 nucleotides are TGTGCCAGCAGTATGGGTGCGGGGGGAGAAAAACTGTTTTTT. V is TRBV27 and J is TRBJ1-4, with D perhaps matching TRBD1 (5 bases). Trimming pared 5 bases from V and 8 bases from J, leaving 15 bases between. Germline V gives CDR1 MNHEY, CDR2 SMNVEV (reference sequence). This CDR3 comprises 14 residues.

This clone has more than one count but fewer than ten. This chain connects TRBV3-1 (or the pseudogene TRBV3-2) to TRBJ2-2; D gene uncertain. Looked up from germline, CDR1 is LGHDT and CDR2 is YNNKEL (reference sequence). The CDR3 extends over 14 amino acids. V dropped 6 bases and J dropped 2 bases, with 10 bases sitting between them. The CDR3 sequence: CASSTTFNTGELFF. Written as DNA, the CDR3 is TGTGCCAGCAGTACCACCTTTAACACCGGGGAGCTGTTTTTT.

The chain is built from TRBV29-1 and TRBJ2-1; D is possibly TRBD2 (6 bases). V was shortened by 7 bases and J by 4 bases, with 20 bases between the two germline ends. The V gene's germline CDR1 is SQVTM and CDR2 ANQGSEA. The CDR3 totals 15 residues. CDR3 sequence: CSGGAAGGLYNEQFF. CDR3 bases: TGCAGCGGGGGAGCCGCCGGGGGACTTTACAATGAGCAGTTCTTC.

The V and J genes are TRBV11-2 and TRBJ1-4, with D maybe TRBD1 (6 bases). Germline CDR1 reads SGHAT; CDR2 reads FQNNGV. There are 16 residues in the CDR3. Trimming shortened V by 4 bases and J by 5 bases, and 17 bases separated the two germline ends. As DNA, the CDR3 is TGTGCCAGCAGCTCCGGGGGTGGGGGCGTGAATGAAAAACTGTTTTTT. Translation: CASSSGGGGVNEKLFF. The full variable domain, rest sourced from reference TRBV11-2 and TRBJ1-4, is EAGVAQSPRYKIIEKRQSVAFWCNPISGHATLYWYQQILGQGPKLLIQFQNNGVVDDSQLPKDRFSAERLKGVDSTLKIQPAKLEDSAVYLCASSSGGGGVNEKLFFGSGTQLSVL.

The J gene is TRBJ2-2, the V gene TRBV5-1; 12 bases are shared with TRBD2. With V trimmed by 1 base and J by 4 bases, 11 bases remained unmatched. Germline CDR1 reads SGHRS; CDR2 reads YFSETQ. The CDR3 spans 19 residues. The CDR3 protein is CASSLRGLAGGPSTGELFF. The CDR3 DNA sequence: TGCGCCAGCAGCTTGAGGGGCCTAGCGGGGGGGCCGAGCACCGGGGAGCTGTTTTTT.

This rearrangement joins TRBV2 to TRBJ2-7, with 9 bases lining up with TRBD2. Germline V gene data show CDR1 as SNHLY and CDR2 as FYNNEI. The CDR3 is 15 amino acids. J gave up 3 bases and V 4 bases, and 7 bases lay outside the gene matches. In DNA form, the CDR3 reads TGTGCCAGCAGTGGGAGGCTAGCGGGGAGCTACGAGCAGTACTTC. This translates into CASSGRLAGSYEQYF.

This chain connects TRBV11-3 to TRBJ1-3; D gene unclear. From germline, CDR1 is SGHNT and CDR2 YENEEA. The length of the CDR3 is 15 residues. Trimming stripped 1 base from V and 2 bases from J, with 9 bases between. The CDR3, as DNA: TGTGCCAGCAGCTTAGTGCAAGAACCTGGAAACACCATATATTTT. It translates to CASSLVQEPGNTIYF.

This clone was detected a few times. This sequence joins TRBV10-3 and TRBJ2-7; D uncertain. Germline lookup yields CDR1 ENHRY and CDR2 SYGVKD. This CDR3 has 15 amino acids. Trimming pared 6 bases from V and 0 bases from J, leaving 15 bases between. This chain's CDR3 is CAISRAQRSSYEQYF. The CDR3 DNA sequence: TGTGCCATCAGCCGAGCCCAGCGATCCTCCTACGAGCAGTACTTC.

This sequence joins TRBV5-1 and TRBJ1-6, with unresolved D. The CDR3 spans 16 residues. Germline CDR1 is SGHRS and CDR2 is YFSETQ. Trimming cost V 5 bases and J 10 bases, with 22 bases left between them. The CDR3 is CASRLSTVAGRSPLHF. The CDR3 coding sequence is TGCGCCAGCAGATTAAGCACAGTGGCCGGGAGGTCACCCCTCCACTTT.

V and J are TRBV12-5 and TRBJ1-5; the match to TRBD1 covers 8 bases. CDR3 length: 14 residues. The V and J ends lost 3 bases and 7 bases, in that order; junction bases with no gene match: 5. In germline, CDR1 is LGHNT, CDR2 FRNRAP. In DNA form, the CDR3 reads TGTGCTAGTGGTTTCGGACAGGGAAGCCAGCCCCAGCATTTT. This translates into CASGFGQGSQPQHF.

The gene calls are TRBV11-2 and TRBJ1-3; D ambiguous. The CDR3 covers 18 residues. The germline V gene has CDR1 SGHAT and CDR2 FQNNGV. V dropped 2 bases and J dropped 0 bases, with 17 bases sitting between them. CDR3 nucleotide sequence: TGTGCCAGCAGCTTATCAGGTCCACACGGGAACTCTGGAAACACCATATATTTT. Protein: CASSLSGPHGNSGNTIYF.

J is TRBJ1-2 and V is TRBV6-5; TRBD1 aligns across 9 bases. There are 13 residues in the CDR3. Losses at the gene ends were 6 bases for V and 4 bases for J; bases not matched to a gene: 3. CDR1 and CDR2 from the germline V gene are MNHEY and SVGAGI. As DNA, the CDR3 is TGTGCCAGCAGATCGACAGGGGGCTATGGCTACACCTTC. Protein product: CASRSTGGYGYTF.

The V call is TRBV11-1, the J call TRBJ1-4, with D hard to call. The CDR3 sequence is 15 residues long. V was cut by 2 bases and J by 0 bases, with 7 bases left in between. CDR1 is SGHAT, CDR2 FQDESV, per germline (reference sequence). The CDR3 here is CASSLLAATNEKLFF. The CDR3 coding sequence is TGTGCCAGCAGCTTACTCGCAGCAACTAATGAAAAACTGTTTTTT.

The V and J genes are TRBV4-1 and TRBJ1-5; D unclear. Germline-derived CDR1 and CDR2 are MGHRA and YSYEKL. There are 14 residues in the CDR3. V was shortened by 10 bases and J by 0 bases, with 13 bases between the two germline ends. CDR3 loop: CATAGSYSNQPQHF. The CDR3 nucleotides are TGCGCCACCGCGGGATCTTATAGCAATCAGCCCCAGCATTTT.

This chain's CDR3 is CASSSRAEAFF. CDR3 coding DNA: TGTGCCAGCAGCAGCAGGGCTGAAGCTTTCTTT. The chain joins TRBV7-9 to TRBJ1-1; a possible D gene is TRBD1 (5 bases). Trimming cost V 5 bases and J 6 bases, with 7 bases left between them. From germline, CDR1 is SEHNR and CDR2 FQNEAQ (reference sequence). The CDR3 is made up of 11 amino acids.